The 15 T cell receptor beta chains below come from one sample, sequenced in a study of blood T cell repertoires in COVID-19. Clones were read by immunoSEQ multiplex PCR, and TCRdb kept only the in-frame ones, dropping some. Found here are some 150,000 clones, around four fifths of them singletons; the top ten hold around 6.2%. Sequenced: PBMCs or T cells enriched from blood (not recorded which). These receptors came from a woman aged 40 to 49 who had recovered from COVID-19.

This clone was picked up one time. V usage is TRBV9 and J usage is TRBJ2-5, with D maybe TRBD2 (5 bases). CDR1 and CDR2 (germline): SGDLS, YYNGEE. Trimming shortened V by 3 bases and J by 2 bases, and 14 bases separated the two germline ends. The CDR3 has 15 residues. CDR3 coding DNA: TGTGCCAGCAGCGCTAGCTGGGGTTTACAAGAGACCCAGTACTTC. Translated, it gives CASSASWGLQETQYF.

The chain links TRBV6-5 to TRBJ2-5, with 10 bases lining up with TRBD2. The CDR3 totals 14 residues. The germline V gene encodes CDR1 MNHEY and CDR2 SVGAGI. V trimming: 10 bases; J trimming: 5 bases; junction bases outside the gene matches: 10. For the CDR3, the DNA is TGTGCCACCACTCTAGCGGGAGATGGTGAGACCCAGTACTTC. This encodes CATTLAGDGETQYF.

The genes are TRBV6-5 and TRBJ1-1, with 7 bases lining up with TRBD1. Germline V gene data show CDR1 as MNHEY and CDR2 as SVGAGI. V was clipped by 5 bases and J by 0 bases; unmatched bases: 3. This CDR3 is built from 14 residues. The CDR3: CASSRDSMNTEAFF. Here the CDR3 DNA reads TGTGCCAGCAGTCGGGACAGCATGAACACTGAAGCTTTCTTT.

The chain uses TRBV7-9 and TRBJ2-7, with 9 positions matching TRBD2. The J segment lost 5 bases and the V segment lost 5 bases, leaving 13 bases of the junction unmatched. Germline-derived CDR1 and CDR2 are SEHNR and FQNEAQ (reference sequence). The length of the CDR3 is 16 residues. CDR3 sequence: CASSPTLAGTGHEQYF. The CDR3, as DNA: TGTGCCAGCAGCCCCACTCTAGCGGGAACGGGGCACGAGCAGTACTTC. Drawing the rest from reference TRBV7-9 and TRBJ2-7, the complete variable domain is DTGVSQNPRHKITKRGQNVTFRCDPISEHNRLYWYRQTLGQGPEFLTYFQNEAQLEKSRLLSDRFSAERPKGSFSTLEIQRTEQGDSAMYLCASSPTLAGTGHEQYFGPGTRLTVT.

The chain has TRBV19 and TRBJ2-5; possibly TRBD2 for D (5 bases). This CDR3 has 13 amino acids. Germline loops: CDR1 LNHDA, CDR2 SQIVND (reference sequence). The V end was cut by 2 bases, the J end by 9 bases, with 13 bases between. For the CDR3, the DNA is TGTGCCAGTAGTATACCGGGATCGCCCCCCCAGTACTTC. Its translation: CASSIPGSPPQYF.

The gene calls are TRBV1 and TRBJ1-6; the D segment call TRBD1 is taken from the table without a DNA check. TRBV1 corresponds to a pseudogene. The CDR3 runs 14 residues. CDR3 region: CTSSQGRGPSPLHF. The DNA for the CDR3 is TGCACCAGCAGCCAAGGCAGGGGGCCCTCACCCCTCCACTTT.

This clone appeared a few times. The V call is TRBV14, the J call TRBJ2-3, with 15 bases matching TRBD2. V lost 4 bases, J lost 2 bases, and 7 bases stayed unmatched. The CDR3 loop spans 18 amino acids. Germline assignment: CDR1 SGHDN and CDR2 FVKESK. CDR3 sequence (DNA): TGTGCCAGCAGCCGGAGGACTAGCGGGGGGGAAGCCACAGATACGCAGTATTTT. It codes for CASSRRTSGGEATDTQYF. Together with reference TRBV14 and TRBJ2-3, the CDR3 gives the full variable domain: EAGVTQFPSHSVIEKGQTVTLRCDPISGHDNLYWYRRVMGKEIKFLLHFVKESKQDESGMPNNRFLAERTGGTYSTLKVQPAELEDSGVYFCASSRRTSGGEATDTQYFGPGTRLTVL.

The genes are TRBV19 and TRBJ1-1; D uncertain. The germline CDR1 and CDR2 sequences are LNHDA and SQIVND (reference sequence). The CDR3 loop spans 16 amino acids. Trimming stripped 11 bases from V and 2 bases from J, with 24 bases between. The CDR3 region has the DNA TGTGCCTCCGATGCCGGGGAGGGAGGAAGAAACACTGAAGCTTTCTTT. Its translation is CASDAGEGGRNTEAFF.

J is TRBJ2-5 and V is TRBV6-5; no clear D gene. Germline CDR1 and CDR2: MNHEY and SVGAGI. V gave up 2 bases and J gave up 1 base, with 14 bases separating them. CDR3 size: 16 residues. CDR3 in DNA: TGTGCCAGCAGTTACCAGACAAGCCCACGCCAAGAGACCCAGTACTTC. It is translated as CASSYQTSPRQETQYF.

The chain couples TRBV5-1 to TRBJ1-6; 7 bases map to TRBD1. The CDR3 runs 14 residues. V dropped 1 base and J dropped 9; count of bases not matched to a gene: 4. Germline CDR1 reads SGHRS; CDR2 reads YFSETQ. CDR3 DNA: TGCGCCAGCAGCTTGTGGGACAGCGCTTCACCCCTCCACTTT. Translating gives CASSLWDSASPLHF.

The V call is TRBV27, the J call TRBJ2-5; possible D gene TRBD2, 6 bases. In germline, CDR1 is MNHEY, CDR2 SMNVEV (reference sequence). CDR3 size: 13 residues. The V end was cut by 5 bases, the J end by 2 bases, with 9 bases between. The CDR3 nucleotides read TGTGCCAGCAGTGTGCTAGCGCAAGAGACCCAGTACTTC. Protein: CASSVLAQETQYF.

The chain carries TRBV4-1 and TRBJ2-7; TRBD1 agrees at 9 bases. The V segment lost 5 bases and the J segment 3 bases; nucleotides outside the gene matches: 11. CDR3 length: 16 amino acids. Germline V gives CDR1 MGHRA, CDR2 YSYEKL. The CDR3 reads CASSTHRGLGYYEQYF. Here the CDR3 DNA reads TGCGCCAGCAGCACCCACAGGGGGCTGGGATACTACGAGCAGTACTTC.

This clone was recorded only once. This sequence joins TRBV10-2 and TRBJ2-1; 11 bases are a match to TRBD2. Germline V gene data show CDR1 as WSHSY and CDR2 as SAAADI. V was pared by 8 bases and J by 4 bases, with 4 bases of the junction left unmatched. This CDR3 region has 14 residues. CDR3 region: CASALAGGYNEQFF. CDR3 coding DNA: TGCGCCAGCGCCCTAGCGGGAGGATACAATGAGCAGTTCTTC.

The rearrangement joins TRBV7-8 to TRBJ1-6; a weak D match, TRBD1 (5 bases). The V end was cut by 1 base, the J end by 6 bases, with 10 bases between. The CDR3 is made up of 15 amino acids. CDR1 is SGHVS and CDR2 is FQNEAQ in the germline V gene. DNA of the CDR3: TGTGCCAGCAGCTTAGAAGGACACATTAATTCACCCCTCCACTTT. Translating gives CASSLEGHINSPLHF.

This clone was counted a few times. This chain links TRBV18 with TRBJ2-7; TRBD2 aligns across 7 bases. This CDR3 region has 15 residues. The J segment lost 9 bases and the V segment lost 3 bases, leaving 14 bases of the junction unmatched. The V gene's germline CDR1 is KGHSH and CDR2 LQKENI. The CDR3 nucleotides are TGTGCCAGCTCACCCCAAAGACAGCGGGACCACGCGCAGTACTTC. Its translation: CASSPQRQRDHAQYF.